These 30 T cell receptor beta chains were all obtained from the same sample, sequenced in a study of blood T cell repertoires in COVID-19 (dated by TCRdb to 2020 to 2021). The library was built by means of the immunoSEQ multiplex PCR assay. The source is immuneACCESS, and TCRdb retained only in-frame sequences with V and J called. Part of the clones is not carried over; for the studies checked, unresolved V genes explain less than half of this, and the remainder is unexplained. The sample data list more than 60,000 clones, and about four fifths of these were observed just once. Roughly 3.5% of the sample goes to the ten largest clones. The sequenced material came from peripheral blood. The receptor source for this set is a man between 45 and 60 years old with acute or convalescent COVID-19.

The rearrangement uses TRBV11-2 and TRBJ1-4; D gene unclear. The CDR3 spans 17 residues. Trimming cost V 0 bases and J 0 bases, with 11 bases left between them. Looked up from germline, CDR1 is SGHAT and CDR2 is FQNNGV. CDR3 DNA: TGTGCCAGCAGCTTAGATCGGGCAGCGGCAACTAATGAAAAACTGTTTTTT. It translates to CASSLDRAAATNEKLFF.

The DNA for the CDR3 is TGTGCCACCAGCAGAGACACGACGGGAATACGCTACACCTTC. It yields the protein CATSRDTTGIRYTF. V and J are TRBV15 and TRBJ1-2; D unresolved. V was cut by 0 bases and J by 9 bases, with 14 bases left in between. Per the germline V gene, CDR1 is LNHNV and CDR2 is YYDKDF (reference sequence). This CDR3 has 14 amino acids.

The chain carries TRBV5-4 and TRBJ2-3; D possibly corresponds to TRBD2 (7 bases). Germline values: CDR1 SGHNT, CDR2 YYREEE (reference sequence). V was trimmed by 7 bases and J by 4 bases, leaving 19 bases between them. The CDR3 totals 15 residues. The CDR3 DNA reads TGTGCCAGCCGCATCTGGGGGGGGGCAGCAGATACGCAGTATTTT. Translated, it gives CASRIWGGAADTQYF.

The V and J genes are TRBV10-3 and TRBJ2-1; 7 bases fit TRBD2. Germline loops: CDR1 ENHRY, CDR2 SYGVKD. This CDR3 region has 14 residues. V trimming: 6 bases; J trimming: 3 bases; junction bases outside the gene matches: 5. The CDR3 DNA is TGTGCCATCAGGGGCCTAGCGGACTACAATGAGCAGTTCTTC. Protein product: CAIRGLADYNEQFF.

As DNA, the CDR3 is TGTGCCAGCAGCAAAGAAGGCGGGAGAGAAAATGAGCAGTTCTTC. It translates to CASSKEGGRENEQFF. The V call is TRBV21-1, the J call TRBJ2-1; the tabulated D call, TRBD2, remains unverified against the DNA. TRBV21-1 is recorded as a pseudogene. There are 15 residues in the CDR3.

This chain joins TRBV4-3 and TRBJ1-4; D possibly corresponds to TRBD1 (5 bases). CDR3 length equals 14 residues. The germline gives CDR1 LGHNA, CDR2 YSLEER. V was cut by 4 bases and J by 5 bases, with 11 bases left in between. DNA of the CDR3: TGCGCCAGCAGCCTCGTCGACAGAAATGAAAAACTGTTTTTT. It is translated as CASSLVDRNEKLFF.

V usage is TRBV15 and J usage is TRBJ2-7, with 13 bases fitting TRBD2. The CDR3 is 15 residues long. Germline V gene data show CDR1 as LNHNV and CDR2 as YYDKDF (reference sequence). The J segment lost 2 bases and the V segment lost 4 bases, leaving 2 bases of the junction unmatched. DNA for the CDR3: TGTGCCACCAGCAAGGGACTAGCGGGGACCTACGAGCAGTACTTC. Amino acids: CATSKGLAGTYEQYF. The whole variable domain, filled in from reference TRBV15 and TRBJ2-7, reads DAMVIQNPRYQVTQFGKPVTLSCSQTLNHNVMYWYQQKSSQAPKLLFHYYDKDFNNEADTPDNFQSRRPNTSFCFLDIRSPGLGDTAMYLCATSKGLAGTYEQYFGPGTRLTVT.

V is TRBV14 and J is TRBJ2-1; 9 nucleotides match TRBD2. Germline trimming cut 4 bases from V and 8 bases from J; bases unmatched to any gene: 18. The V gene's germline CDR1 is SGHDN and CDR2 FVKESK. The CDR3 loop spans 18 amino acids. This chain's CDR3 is CASSLLEGSGSNKDEQFF. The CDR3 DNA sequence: TGTGCCAGCAGCCTCTTAGAAGGTAGCGGGAGTAATAAGGATGAGCAGTTCTTC.

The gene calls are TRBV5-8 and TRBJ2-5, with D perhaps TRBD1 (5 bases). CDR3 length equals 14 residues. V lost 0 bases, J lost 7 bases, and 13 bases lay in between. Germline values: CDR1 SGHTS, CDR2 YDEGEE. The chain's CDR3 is CASSLGGLVGTQYF. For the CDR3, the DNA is TGTGCCAGCAGCTTGGGGGGCCTAGTGGGGACCCAGTACTTC.

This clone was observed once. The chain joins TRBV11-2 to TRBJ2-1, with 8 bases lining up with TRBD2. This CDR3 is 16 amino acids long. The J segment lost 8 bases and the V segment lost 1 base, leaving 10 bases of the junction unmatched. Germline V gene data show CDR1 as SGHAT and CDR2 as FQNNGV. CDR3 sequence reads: CASSLGTGLGGYEQFF. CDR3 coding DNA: TGTGCCAGCAGCTTAGGTACGGGACTAGGGGGGTATGAGCAGTTCTTC. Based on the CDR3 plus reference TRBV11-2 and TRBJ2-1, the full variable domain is EAGVAQSPRYKIIEKRQSVAFWCNPISGHATLYWYQQILGQGPKLLIQFQNNGVVDDSQLPKDRFSAERLKGVDSTLKIQPAKLEDSAVYLCASSLGTGLGGYEQFFGPGTRLTVL.

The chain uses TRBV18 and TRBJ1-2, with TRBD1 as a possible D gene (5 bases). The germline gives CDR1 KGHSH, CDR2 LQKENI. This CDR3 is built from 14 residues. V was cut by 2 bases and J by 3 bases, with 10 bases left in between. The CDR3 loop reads CASSPEQAYYGYTF. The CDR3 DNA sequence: TGTGCCAGCTCACCAGAACAGGCATACTATGGCTACACCTTC.

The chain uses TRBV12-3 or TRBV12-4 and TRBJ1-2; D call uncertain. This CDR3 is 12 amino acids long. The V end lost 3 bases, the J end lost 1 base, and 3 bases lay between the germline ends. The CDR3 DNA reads TGTGCCAGCAGTTTGAGTAACTATGGCTACACCTTC. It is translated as CASSLSNYGYTF.

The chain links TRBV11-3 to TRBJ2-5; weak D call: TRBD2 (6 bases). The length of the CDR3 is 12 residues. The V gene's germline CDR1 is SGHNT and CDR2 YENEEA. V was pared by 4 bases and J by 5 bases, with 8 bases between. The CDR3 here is CASSSRGETQYF. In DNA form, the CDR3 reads TGTGCCAGCAGCTCCCGGGGGGAGACCCAGTACTTC.

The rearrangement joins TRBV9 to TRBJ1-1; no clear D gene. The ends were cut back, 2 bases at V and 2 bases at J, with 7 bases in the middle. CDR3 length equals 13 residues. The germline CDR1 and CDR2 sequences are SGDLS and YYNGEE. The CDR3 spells CASSVHGNTEAFF. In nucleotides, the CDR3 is TGTGCCAGCAGCGTCCACGGTAACACTGAAGCTTTCTTT.

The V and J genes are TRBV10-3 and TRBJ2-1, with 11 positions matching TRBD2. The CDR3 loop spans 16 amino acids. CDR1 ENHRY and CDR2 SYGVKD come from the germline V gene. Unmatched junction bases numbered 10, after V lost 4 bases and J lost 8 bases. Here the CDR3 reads CAISASSGGLGDEQFF. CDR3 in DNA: TGTGCCATCAGTGCCTCTAGCGGGGGGCTCGGGGATGAGCAGTTCTTC.

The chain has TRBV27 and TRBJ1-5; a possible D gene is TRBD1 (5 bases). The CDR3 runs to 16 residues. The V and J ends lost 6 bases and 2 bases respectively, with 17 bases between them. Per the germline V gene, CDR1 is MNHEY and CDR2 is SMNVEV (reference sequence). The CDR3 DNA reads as TGTGCCAGCAGCACCCGCCAGGGTGGGGGCAATCAGCCCCAGCATTTT. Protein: CASSTRQGGGNQPQHF.

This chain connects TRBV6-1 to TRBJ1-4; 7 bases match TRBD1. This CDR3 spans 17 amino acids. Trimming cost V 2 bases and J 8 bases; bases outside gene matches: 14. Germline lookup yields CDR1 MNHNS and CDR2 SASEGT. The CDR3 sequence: CASSERTGGPQREKLFF. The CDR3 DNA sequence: TGTGCCAGCAGTGAAAGGACAGGAGGGCCCCAGAGGGAAAAACTGTTTTTT.

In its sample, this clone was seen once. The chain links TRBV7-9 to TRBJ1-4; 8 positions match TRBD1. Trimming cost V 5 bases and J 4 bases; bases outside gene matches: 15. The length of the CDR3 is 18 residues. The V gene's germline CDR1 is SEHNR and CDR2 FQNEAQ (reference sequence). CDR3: CASSHRQGLRLLNEKLFF. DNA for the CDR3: TGTGCCAGCAGCCACCGACAGGGGTTGCGACTACTTAATGAAAAACTGTTTTTT.

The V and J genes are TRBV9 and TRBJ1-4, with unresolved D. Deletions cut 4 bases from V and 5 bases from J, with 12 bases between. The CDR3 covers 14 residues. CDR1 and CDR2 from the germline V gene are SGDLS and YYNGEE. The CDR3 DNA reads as TGTGCCAGCAGCCAGGAGGTCAGGAATGAAAAACTGTTTTTT. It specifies CASSQEVRNEKLFF.

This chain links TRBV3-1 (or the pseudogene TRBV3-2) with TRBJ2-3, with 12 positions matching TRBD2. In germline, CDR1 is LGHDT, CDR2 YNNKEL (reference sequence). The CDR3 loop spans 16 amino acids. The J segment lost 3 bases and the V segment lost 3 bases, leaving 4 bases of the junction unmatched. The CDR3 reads CASSHGLAGSTDTQYF. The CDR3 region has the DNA TGTGCCAGCAGCCACGGACTAGCGGGATCGACAGATACGCAGTATTTT.

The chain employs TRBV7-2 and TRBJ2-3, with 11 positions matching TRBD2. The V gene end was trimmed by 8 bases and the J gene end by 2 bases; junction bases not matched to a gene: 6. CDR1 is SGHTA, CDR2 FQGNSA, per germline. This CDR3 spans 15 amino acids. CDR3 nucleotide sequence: TGTGCCAGCGGCTGGACTAGCGGGTACACAGATACGCAGTATTTT. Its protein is CASGWTSGYTDTQYF.

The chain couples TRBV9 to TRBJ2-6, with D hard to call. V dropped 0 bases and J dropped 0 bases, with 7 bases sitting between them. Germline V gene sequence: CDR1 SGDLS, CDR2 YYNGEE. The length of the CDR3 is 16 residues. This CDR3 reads CASSVGANSGANVLTF. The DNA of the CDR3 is TGTGCCAGCAGCGTAGGAGCTAACTCTGGGGCCAACGTCCTGACTTTC. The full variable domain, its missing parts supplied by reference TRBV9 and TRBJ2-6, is DSGVTQTPKHLITATGQRVTLRCSPRSGDLSVYWYQQSLDQGLQFLIQYYNGEERAKGNILERFSAQQFPDLHSELNLSSLELGDSALYFCASSVGANSGANVLTFGAGSRLTVL.

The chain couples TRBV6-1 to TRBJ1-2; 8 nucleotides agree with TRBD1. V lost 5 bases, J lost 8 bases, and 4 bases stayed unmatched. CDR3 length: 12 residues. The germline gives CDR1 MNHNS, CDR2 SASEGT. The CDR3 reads CASSIDRGGYTF. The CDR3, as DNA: TGTGCCAGCAGTATTGACAGGGGAGGCTACACCTTC.

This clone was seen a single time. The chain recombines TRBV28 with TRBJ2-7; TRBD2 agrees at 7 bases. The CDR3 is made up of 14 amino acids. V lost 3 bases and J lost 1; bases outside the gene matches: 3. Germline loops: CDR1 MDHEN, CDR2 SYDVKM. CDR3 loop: CASSFLAGSYEQYF. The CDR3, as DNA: TGTGCCAGCAGTTTTTTAGCGGGTTCCTACGAGCAGTACTTC.

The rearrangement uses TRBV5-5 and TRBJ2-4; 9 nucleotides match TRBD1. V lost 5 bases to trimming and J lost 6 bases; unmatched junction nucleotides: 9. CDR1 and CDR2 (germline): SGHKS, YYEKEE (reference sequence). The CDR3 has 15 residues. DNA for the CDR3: TGTGCCAGCAGTCGAACCCGGGACAGGGCAAACATTCAGTACTTC. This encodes CASSRTRDRANIQYF. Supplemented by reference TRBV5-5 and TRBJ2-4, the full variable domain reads DAGVTQSPTHLIKTRGQQVTLRCSPISGHKSVSWYQQVLGQGPQFIFQYYEKEERGRGNFPDRFSARQFPNYSSELNVNALLLGDSALYLCASSRTRDRANIQYFGAGTRLSVL.

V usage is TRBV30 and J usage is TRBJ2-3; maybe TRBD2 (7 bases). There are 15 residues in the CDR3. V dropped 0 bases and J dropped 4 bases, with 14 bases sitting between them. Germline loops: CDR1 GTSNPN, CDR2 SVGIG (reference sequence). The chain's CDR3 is CAWSVRGGSADTQYF. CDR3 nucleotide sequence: TGTGCCTGGAGTGTTAGGGGGGGCTCTGCAGATACGCAGTATTTT.

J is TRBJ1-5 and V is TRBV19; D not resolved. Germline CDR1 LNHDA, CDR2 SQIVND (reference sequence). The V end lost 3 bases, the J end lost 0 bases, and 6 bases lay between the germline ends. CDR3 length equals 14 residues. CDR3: CASSITDSNQPQHF. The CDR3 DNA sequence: TGTGCCAGTAGTATCACTGATAGCAATCAGCCCCAGCATTTT.

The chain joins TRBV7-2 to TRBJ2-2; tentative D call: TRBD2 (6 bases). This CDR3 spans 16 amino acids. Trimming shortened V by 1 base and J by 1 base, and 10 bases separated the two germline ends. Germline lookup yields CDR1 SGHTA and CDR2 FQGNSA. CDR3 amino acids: CASSLVSGQNTGELFF. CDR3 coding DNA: TGTGCCAGCAGCTTAGTCAGCGGGCAGAACACCGGGGAGCTGTTTTTT.

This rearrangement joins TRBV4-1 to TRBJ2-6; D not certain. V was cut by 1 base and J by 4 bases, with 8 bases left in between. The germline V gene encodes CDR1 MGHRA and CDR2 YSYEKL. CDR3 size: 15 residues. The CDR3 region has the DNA TGCGCCAGCAGCCAAGGCGCTTTCGGGGCCAACGTCCTGACTTTC. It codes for CASSQGAFGANVLTF.

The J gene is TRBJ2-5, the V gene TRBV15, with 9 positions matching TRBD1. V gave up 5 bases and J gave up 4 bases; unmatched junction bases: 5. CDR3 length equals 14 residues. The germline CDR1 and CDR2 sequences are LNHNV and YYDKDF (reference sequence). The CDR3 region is CATSLRTGAETQYF. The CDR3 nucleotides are TGTGCCACCAGCCTACGGACAGGGGCAGAGACCCAGTACTTC. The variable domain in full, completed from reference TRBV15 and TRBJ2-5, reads DAMVIQNPRYQVTQFGKPVTLSCSQTLNHNVMYWYQQKSSQAPKLLFHYYDKDFNNEADTPDNFQSRRPNTSFCFLDIRSPGLGDTAMYLCATSLRTGAETQYFGPGTRLLVL.